The 8 T cell receptor beta chains reported below all come from one sample, sequenced in a study of radiation and T cells in renal cell carcinoma (dated by TCRdb to about 2020). In the paper's terms, the time point label means: tumor resected at nephrectomy. The label giving this sample's treatment or condition can be read as: 15 Gy SBRT to primary tumor, nephrectomy 4 weeks later. The method was the immunoSEQ multiplex PCR assay. Imported from immuneACCESS, the table was reduced by TCRdb to in-frame sequences with V and J called. These copies leave out some clones; in studies compared against another copy, an unresolved V gene accounts for under half, and the cause of the remainder is not known. The sample records some 16,000 clones, roughly 45% of which are singletons. The top ten hold under 50% of the sample. Sequences were derived from tumor tissue, sampled from a patient whose treatment included radiotherapy and nephrectomy. All receptors come from a woman aged 60-75 years with renal cell carcinoma.

The chain carries TRBV29-1 and TRBJ1-4; 7 nucleotides match TRBD1. CDR3 length: 15 amino acids. The germline CDR1 and CDR2 sequences are SQVTM and ANQGSEA. With 6 bases clipped from V and 3 bases from J, the junction kept 10 bases outside the gene matches. CDR3 sequence (DNA): TGCAGCGTGAATCCCACAGGGGTAGCTAATGAAAAACTGTTTTTT. Its protein is CSVNPTGVANEKLFF.

This rearrangement joins TRBV5-4 to TRBJ2-1; 7 bases fit TRBD1. Germline V gene data show CDR1 as SGHNT and CDR2 as YYREEE (reference sequence). The CDR3 extends over 15 amino acids. The J segment lost 2 bases and the V segment lost 0 bases, leaving 2 bases of the junction unmatched. The CDR3 DNA is TGTGCCAGCAGCTTGGGACAGGGCCCCTACAATGAGCAGTTCTTC. Protein: CASSLGQGPYNEQFF.

The chain couples TRBV28 to TRBJ1-2, with D possibly matching TRBD1 (5 bases). The CDR3 totals 12 residues. Trimming stripped 5 bases from V and 4 bases from J, with 8 bases between. Per germline, CDR1 MDHEN and CDR2 SYDVKM. In DNA, the CDR3 is TGTGCCAGCAGTGGTGGGGGCTATGGCTACACCTTC. Translating gives CASSGGGYGYTF.

The chain is built from TRBV5-4 and TRBJ1-1, with D possibly being TRBD1 (5 bases). Deletions cut 2 bases from V and 6 bases from J, with 17 bases between. This CDR3 is 15 amino acids long. Germline loops: CDR1 SGHNT, CDR2 YYREEE (reference sequence). CDR3 protein: CASSLDIQGSSEAFF. The CDR3 nucleotides are TGTGCCAGCAGCTTAGACATCCAGGGTAGTTCTGAAGCTTTCTTT.

The table lists this clone with a few counts. The chain has TRBV6-5 and TRBJ1-6; D gene ambiguous. From germline, CDR1 is MNHEY and CDR2 SVGAGI. V was shortened by 7 bases and J by 7 bases, with 14 bases between the two germline ends. This CDR3 is built from 14 residues. The CDR3 DNA reads TGTGCCAGCAAAGGGTTACGGGCAAATTCACCCCTCCACTTT. It is translated as CASKGLRANSPLHF.

This sequence joins TRBV10-3 and TRBJ2-7; D might be TRBD2 (5 bases). Looked up from germline, CDR1 is ENHRY and CDR2 is SYGVKD. The ends were cut back, 0 bases at V and 0 bases at J, with 12 bases in the middle. The CDR3 length is 16 residues. The CDR3 loop reads CAISESQRSSSYEQYF. As DNA, the CDR3 is TGTGCCATCAGTGAGTCGCAGCGGTCCTCCTCCTACGAGCAGTACTTC.

This clone turned up a few times. As DNA, the CDR3 is TGTGCCAGCAGTCCTGGTCTGAACACTGAAGCTTTCTTT. This translates into CASSPGLNTEAFF. The chain links TRBV28 to TRBJ1-1, with no clear D. From germline, CDR1 is MDHEN and CDR2 SYDVKM. The length of the CDR3 is 13 residues. V lost 5 bases and J lost 0, with 7 bases in between.

The CDR3 loop is CASSYGLAAADTQYF. The CDR3 nucleotides read TGTGCCAGCAGCTACGGACTAGCGGCGGCAGATACGCAGTATTTT. The V call is TRBV7-2, the J call TRBJ2-3; 10 positions agree with TRBD2. Trimming cost V 4 bases and J 4 bases; bases outside gene matches: 5. There are 15 residues in the CDR3. Germline loops: CDR1 SGHTA, CDR2 FQGNSA.